Each of the 6 T cell receptor beta chains below was sequenced from the same sample in a study of Ad26.COV2.S vaccination and SARS-CoV-2 variants. Assay used: immunoSEQ multiplex PCR; TCRdb lists only in-frame clones, some missing. Among a few hundred thousand clones, roughly 90% were seen once, and the ten largest hold roughly 6%. Indicated treatment: 19 received Ad26.COV2.S at low or high dose, single or two shots; about 5 received placebo; per-sample allocation not given. Collection of the samples took place on day 63 after the first injection of vaccine or placebo. Sequencing was performed on peripheral blood, taken in a trial of Ad26.COV2.S vaccine versus placebo. The receptor source for this set is a person aged 18-60 years who received the Ad26.COV2.S COVID-19 vaccine or a placebo.

The rearrangement joins TRBV19 to TRBJ1-5; no definite D call. V lost 5 bases and J lost 4, with 6 bases in between. Per the germline V gene, CDR1 is LNHDA and CDR2 is SQIVND (reference sequence). The CDR3 extends over 12 amino acids. The CDR3 spells CASSAQNQPQHF. The CDR3 nucleotides read TGTGCCAGTAGTGCCCAAAATCAGCCCCAGCATTTT.

V and J are TRBV5-6 and TRBJ1-4, with D tentatively TRBD1 (6 bases). CDR1 is SGHDT and CDR2 is YYEEEE in the germline V gene. Trimming took off 6 bases at V and 8 bases at J, with 20 bases between the two ends. The CDR3 contains 15 residues. CDR3 amino acids: CASTSTDRRWEKLFF. DNA of the CDR3: TGTGCCAGCACCTCCACCGACAGGCGTTGGGAAAAACTGTTTTTT.

The chain combines TRBV11-2 with TRBJ2-7; D is tentatively TRBD1 or TRBD2 (6 bases each). The CDR3 contains 14 residues. Deletions cut 3 bases from V and 3 bases from J, with 12 bases between. Germline V lookup: CDR1 SGHAT, CDR2 FQNNGV. CDR3 region: CASSFGEGGYEQYV. CDR3 nucleotides: TGTGCCAGCAGCTTTGGCGAGGGGGGCTACGAGCAGTACGTC.

The chain carries TRBV18 and TRBJ1-5; maybe TRBD1 (5 bases). The ends were cut back, 0 bases at V and 11 bases at J, with 11 bases in the middle. The CDR3 has 13 amino acids. CDR1 and CDR2 from the germline V gene are KGHSH and LQKENI. This CDR3 reads CASSPPTAPAQHF. The CDR3 DNA reads as TGTGCCAGCTCACCACCGACAGCCCCGGCCCAGCATTTT.

The rearrangement uses TRBV11-2 and TRBJ2-2; the match to TRBD1 covers 9 bases. V gave up 4 bases and J gave up 1 base; unmatched junction bases: 7. CDR3 size: 17 residues. CDR1 and CDR2 from the germline V gene are SGHAT and FQNNGV. The CDR3 region has the DNA TGTGCCAGCAGCTCCCTCTGGACAGGGGAGAACACCGGGGAGCTGTTTTTT. Residues: CASSSLWTGENTGELFF.

The count of this clone is one. This chain links TRBV13 with TRBJ1-2, with D possibly matching TRBD1 (5 bases). CDR3 length: 14 residues. V was shortened by 0 bases and J by 3 bases, with 8 bases between the two germline ends. Germline V gene sequence: CDR1 PRHDT, CDR2 FYEKMQ (reference sequence). CDR3 sequence: CASSLGVGDYGYTF. The CDR3 DNA follows: TGTGCCAGCAGCTTAGGTGTGGGGGACTATGGCTACACCTTC.